The sequence of this T cell receptor (beta chain) was determined in a study of beta chain features in type 1 diabetes. Regarding the study as a whole: Type 1 diabetes patients showed a moderate but significant shortening of TCRB CDR3s in all four CD4+ subsets.

About this clone itself: Its antigen remains unidentified.

Expressed TCRB transcripts were sequenced because the isolated RNA had all been reverse transcribed beforehand. Libraries were prepared by immunoSEQ multiplex PCR; TCRdb keeps only in-frame clonotypes and omits some of them. Of hundreds of thousands of clones listed, around 15% are singletons. The receptor was isolated from a man younger than 35 with type 1 diabetes. The sequencing sample was made of naive CD4+ T cells from blood.

CDR3 coding DNA: TGTGCCAGCAGCGCCGAATCCGGACGGGACCTTAATTCACCCCTCCACTTT. Translation: CASSAESGRDLNSPLHF. The J gene is TRBJ1-6, the V gene TRBV9, with D perhaps matching TRBD1 (5 bases). With 3 bases removed from V and 6 bases from J, the gap between germline ends came to 19 bases. Germline V CDR1 and CDR2: SGDLS, YYNGEE. The CDR3 contains 17 residues.